These 21 T cell receptor beta chains came from one sample sequenced in a study of T cell repertoires in aging, cancer and after chemotherapy. The template was genomic DNA from peripheral blood, not RNA. A mixed TRB-A/B primer pool amplified rearranged TRB by multiplex touch-down PCR. TCRdb redid the calling of the multiplex PCR reads with MiXCR, one entry per CDR3 protein. The table has around 680 distinct CDR3 sequences, roughly 22% seen once. The sequenced sample was blood. The receptors were sampled from a human donor in good health.

This clonotype was observed a few times. This chain connects TRBV18 to TRBJ2-7; D gene unclear. This CDR3 is 16 amino acids long. The V end lost 2 bases, the J end lost 3 bases, and 17 bases lay between the germline ends. Germline values: CDR1 KGHSH, CDR2 LQKENI. The CDR3 protein is CASSPIRGPRVYEQYF. The CDR3, as DNA: TGTGCCAGCTCACCAATAAGAGGACCCCGAGTCTACGAGCAGTACTTC.

This clonotype rates as medium-sized (0.01 to 0.1%). The chain uses TRBV19 and TRBJ1-2; D gene unclear. The CDR3 has 14 residues. With 2 bases removed from V and 4 bases from J, the gap between germline ends came to 11 bases. Germline CDR1 reads LNHDA; CDR2 reads SQIVND (reference sequence). The CDR3 region is CASSIIGGPYGYTF. In DNA form, the CDR3 reads TGTGCCAGTAGTATAATAGGAGGTCCCTATGGCTACACCTTC.

This clonotype is deemed medium-sized (0.01 to 0.1%). This chain uses TRBV19 with TRBJ2-2; the match to TRBD1 covers 8 bases. Germline CDR1 and CDR2: LNHDA and SQIVND (reference sequence). This CDR3 region has 14 residues. With V trimmed by 4 bases and J by 7 bases, 5 bases remained unmatched. The CDR3 nucleotides read TGTGCCAGTAGTAGACAGGGGTGGGTCGGGGAGCTGTTTTTT. Encoded protein: CASSRQGWVGELFF.

This clonotype was observed a few times. The chain joins TRBV5-4 to TRBJ2-7; D gene ambiguous. V was trimmed by 0 bases and J by 3 bases, leaving 7 bases between them. CDR3 size: 13 residues. Germline lookup yields CDR1 SGHNT and CDR2 YYREEE (reference sequence). CDR3 sequence reads: CASSLGLDYEQYF. CDR3 nucleotide sequence: TGTGCCAGCAGCTTGGGACTGGACTACGAGCAGTACTTC.

Within the sample, this clonotype is large. The chain combines TRBV18 with TRBJ2-6; D gene unclear. Trimming removed 3 bases at V and 0 bases at J, with 6 bases between. CDR1 and CDR2 from the germline V gene are KGHSH and LQKENI. The CDR3 has 15 residues. CDR3 loop: CASSPPSSGANVLTF. As DNA, the CDR3 is TGTGCCAGCTCACCTCCAAGCTCTGGGGCCAACGTCCTGACTTTC. Looking up the rest from reference TRBV18 and TRBJ2-6 gives the full variable domain: NAGVMQNPRHLVRRRGQEARLRCSPMKGHSHVYWYRQLPEEGLKFMVYLQKENIIDESGMPKERFSAEFPKEGPSILRIQQVVRGDSAAYFCASSPPSSGANVLTFGAGSRLTVL.

This clonotype is judged large (0.1 to 1%). This sequence joins TRBV6-4 and TRBJ2-1; no clear D gene. The CDR3 consists of 13 residues. Looked up from germline, CDR1 is MRHNA and CDR2 is SNTAGT. V was clipped by 6 bases and J by 5 bases, with 11 bases between them. The CDR3 sequence is CASSPDTNNEQFF. The CDR3 bases are TGTGCCAGCAGCCCTGACACTAACAATGAGCAGTTCTTC.

This chain joins TRBV19 and TRBJ1-1, with no clear D. V was trimmed by 10 bases and J by 7 bases, leaving 25 bases between them. CDR3 length: 15 amino acids. The germline gives CDR1 LNHDA, CDR2 SQIVND (reference sequence). The CDR3 reads CAKRSLAWARSEAFF. The CDR3 DNA reads TGTGCCAAAAGATCCCTGGCCTGGGCCCGGAGTGAAGCTTTCTTT.

By frequency in the sample, this clonotype is large. This chain connects TRBV7-9 to TRBJ2-5; TRBD2 matches 9 bases. V was pared by 0 bases and J by 5 bases, with 7 bases of the junction left unmatched. From germline, CDR1 is SEHNR and CDR2 FQNEAQ (reference sequence). The CDR3 totals 16 residues. The CDR3 DNA reads TGTGCCAGCAGCTTAGCGCAGGCTAGCGGGAAGGAGACCCAGTACTTC. This translates into CASSLAQASGKETQYF.

The chain links TRBV7-9 to TRBJ2-5, with 7 bases identical to TRBD1. From germline, CDR1 is SEHNR and CDR2 FQNEAQ (reference sequence). CDR3 length: 16 amino acids. The V and J ends lost 3 bases and 5 bases, in that order; junction bases with no gene match: 12. The CDR3 is CASSFLHDRAGETQYF. The CDR3 DNA follows: TGTGCCAGCAGCTTCCTACACGACAGGGCTGGCGAGACCCAGTACTTC.

This clonotype was picked up a small number of times. Here the CDR3 DNA reads TGTGCCAGCAGCCCAGAGGTCCTAGCTTACGAGCAGTACTTC. Its translation: CASSPEVLAYEQYF. V and J are TRBV7-2 and TRBJ2-7; maybe TRBD2 (5 bases). Germline assignment: CDR1 SGHTA and CDR2 FQGNSA. The CDR3 has 14 residues. The V end lost 5 bases, the J end lost 4 bases, and 15 bases lay between the germline ends.

This clonotype is labeled as medium-sized. V is TRBV10-1 and J is TRBJ1-2; D uncertain. CDR1 is WNHNN, CDR2 SYGVQD, per germline (reference sequence). The CDR3 covers 15 residues. Trimming shortened V by 0 bases and J by 4 bases, and 12 bases separated the two germline ends. The CDR3 protein is CASSESTNTGYGYTF. For the CDR3, the DNA is TGCGCCAGCAGTGAGTCGACGAATACCGGCTATGGCTACACCTTC.

V and J are TRBV7-9 and TRBJ2-7; TRBD2 matches at 8 bases. Germline V CDR1 and CDR2: SEHNR, FQNEAQ (reference sequence). This CDR3 has 13 amino acids. Trimming took 4 bases from V and 4 from J; bases not matched to a gene: 3. The CDR3 loop reads CASSSLAGYEQYF. Here the CDR3 DNA reads TGTGCCAGCAGCTCCTTAGCGGGGTACGAGCAGTACTTC.

By proportion, this clonotype is medium-sized (0.01 to 0.1%). This rearrangement joins TRBV5-6 to TRBJ2-1; 12 nucleotides align to TRBD2. From germline, CDR1 is SGHDT and CDR2 YYEEEE. With V trimmed by 0 bases and J by 8 bases, 3 bases remained unmatched. The CDR3 extends over 15 amino acids. For the CDR3, the DNA is TGTGCCAGCAGCTTGGGACTAGCGGGAGCCGATGAGCAGTTCTTC. Amino acids: CASSLGLAGADEQFF.

This clonotype is classed as medium-sized. The rearrangement joins TRBV12-3 or TRBV12-4 to TRBJ1-1, with TRBD1 matching over 7 bases. The CDR3 runs to 14 residues. Trimming cost V 6 bases and J 4 bases; bases outside gene matches: 8. CDR3 nucleotides: TGTGCCAGCAGCCTAATGACAGGGCGCACTGAAGCTTTCTTT. Translating gives CASSLMTGRTEAFF.

This clonotype was detected only a few times. The chain is built from TRBV20-1 and TRBJ2-1; D possibly corresponds to TRBD1 (6 bases). Per the germline V gene, CDR1 is DFQATT and CDR2 is SNEGSKA (reference sequence). V dropped 6 bases and J dropped 8 bases, with 14 bases sitting between them. The CDR3 is 12 residues long. This CDR3 is CSAKQGFDEQFF. CDR3 DNA sequence: TGCAGTGCAAAACAGGGTTTCGATGAGCAGTTCTTC.

This clonotype is classed as medium-sized. V usage is TRBV20-1 and J usage is TRBJ2-5; the match to TRBD2 covers 8 bases. From germline, CDR1 is DFQATT and CDR2 SNEGSKA (reference sequence). The CDR3 has 14 amino acids. V shed 5 bases and J 1 base; nucleotides not matched to a gene: 6. CDR3 region: CSAVGAGGQETQYF. The CDR3, as DNA: TGCAGTGCTGTCGGGGCGGGGGGCCAAGAGACCCAGTACTTC.

This clonotype is medium-sized (0.01 to 0.1%) in the sample. The chain uses TRBV5-6 and TRBJ2-7; 8 bases are shared with TRBD1. V shed 4 bases, J shed 4 bases, and the junction held 7 bases outside the gene matches. In germline, CDR1 is SGHDT, CDR2 YYEEEE. CDR3 length: 14 residues. CDR3 sequence reads: CASSQDRAVYEQYF. The CDR3 nucleotides are TGTGCCAGCAGCCAGGACAGGGCGGTTTACGAGCAGTACTTC.

In this sample, this clonotype turned up a few times. This chain connects TRBV6-5 to TRBJ1-1; D call uncertain. Per germline, CDR1 MNHEY and CDR2 SVGAGI. Trimming removed 5 bases at V and 8 bases at J, with 15 bases between. This CDR3 comprises 13 residues. In DNA form, the CDR3 reads TGTGCCAGCAGTACCCCGGTTCGGGCCGAAGCTTTCTTT. Translated: CASSTPVRAEAFF.

This clonotype is categorized as medium-sized. V and J are TRBV30 and TRBJ2-7; weak D call: TRBD1 (6 bases). Germline-derived CDR1 and CDR2 are GTSNPN and SVGIG (reference sequence). The CDR3 runs 13 residues. V lost 6 bases, J lost 3 bases, and 15 bases lay in between. In DNA form, the CDR3 reads TGTGCCTGCACCCTCAGGGGCTTCTACGAGCAGTACTTC. Translating it yields CACTLRGFYEQYF.

By sample share, this clonotype is large (0.1 to 1%). The rearrangement uses TRBV12-3 or TRBV12-4 and TRBJ2-1, with unresolved D. The CDR3 sequence is 13 residues long. V was pared by 1 base and J by 7 bases, with 8 bases between. This CDR3 is CASSLGTPNEQFF. In DNA form, the CDR3 reads TGTGCCAGCAGTTTAGGGACGCCAAATGAGCAGTTCTTC.

This chain uses TRBV15 with TRBJ1-2; D call uncertain. Trimming left V 5 bases short and J 1 base short, with 5 bases between. Per the germline V gene, CDR1 is LNHNV and CDR2 is YYDKDF (reference sequence). There are 12 residues in the CDR3. The CDR3 bases are TGTGCCACCAGCCCTATTAACTATGGCTACACCTTC. Encoded protein: CATSPINYGYTF.